The T cell receptor (beta chain) under discussion was sequenced for a study of early T cells in non-severe SARS-CoV-2 infection. The V gene lost 1 base and the J gene lost 0 bases, with 19 bases spanning the gap. In germline, CDR1 is SGHAT, CDR2 FQNNGV. The CDR3 has 20 residues. Individual cDNA molecules received unique molecular identifiers during library preparation. TCRdb re-derived calls from the 5' RACE reads in MiXCR, one entry per CDR3 protein. The sample gives about 71,000 distinct CDR3 sequences, roughly an eighth of which show up once; roughly 2.5% is in the top ten. The material was whole blood, obtained at baseline. The V gene is TRBV11-2, the J gene TRBJ2-6; D possibly corresponds to TRBD1 (5 bases). The TCR comes from an adult who was a healthcare worker with PCR-confirmed SARS-CoV-2 infection or an uninfected control (not recorded which). The DNA for the CDR3 is TGTGCCAGCAGCTTAGTTCCTGGACGTCTAGGGGTCTCTGGGGCCAACGTCCTGACTTTC. It yields the protein CASSLVPGRLGVSGANVLTF.